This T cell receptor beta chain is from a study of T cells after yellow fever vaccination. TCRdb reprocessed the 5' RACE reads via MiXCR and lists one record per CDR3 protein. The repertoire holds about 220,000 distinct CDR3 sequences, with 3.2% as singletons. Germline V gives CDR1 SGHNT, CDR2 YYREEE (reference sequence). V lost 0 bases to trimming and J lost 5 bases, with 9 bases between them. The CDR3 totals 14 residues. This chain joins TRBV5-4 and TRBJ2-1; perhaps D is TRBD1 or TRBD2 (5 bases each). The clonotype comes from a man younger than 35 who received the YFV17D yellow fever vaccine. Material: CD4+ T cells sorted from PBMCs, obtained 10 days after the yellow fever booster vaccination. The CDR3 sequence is CASSLVGRNNEQFF. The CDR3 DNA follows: TGTGCCAGCAGCTTGGTGGGACGCAACAATGAGCAGTTCTTC.